These 31 T cell receptor beta chains share one sample of origin, sequenced in a study of identical twins. One entry per CDR3 protein, called by TCRdb with MiXCR from the 5' RACE reads. The sample lists about 700,000 distinct CDR3 sequences, around 8.6% occurring once. This sample was shared with a second study, whose subject was yellow fever vaccine responses in identical twins.

Sample: PBMCs. The receptor set was obtained from a woman aged 18-35 years in good health.

Concerning this clonotype: The junction departs from the called germline gene at one end, perhaps through a read error. V and J are TRBV7-7 and TRBJ2-1; TRBD1 or TRBD2 may be the D gene (6 bases each). The germline CDR1 and CDR2 sequences are SSHAT and FNYEAQ (reference sequence). This CDR3 spans 15 amino acids. The CDR3 loop is CASSLAATGYNEQFF. DNA of the CDR3: TGTGCTAGCAGCTTAGCGGCCACAGGGTACAATGAGCAGTTCTTC. Using reference TRBV7-7 and TRBJ2-1 for the parts outside the CDR3, the full variable domain is GAGVSQSPRYKVTKRGQDVTLRCDPISSHATLYWYQQALGQGPEFLTYFNYEAQPDKSGLPSDRFSAERPEGSISTLTIQRTEQRDSAMYRCASSLAATGYNEQFFGPGTRLTVL.

The table lists this clonotype with a few counts. This chain joins TRBV6-5 and TRBJ2-7; the D gene is possibly TRBD1 (6 bases). V was cut by 5 bases and J by 2 bases, with 16 bases left in between. CDR1 is MNHEY, CDR2 SVGAGI, per germline. The CDR3 runs 15 residues. CDR3 sequence reads: CASSHRDTNPYEQYF. DNA of the CDR3: TGTGCCAGCAGTCACCGGGACACCAATCCCTACGAGCAGTACTTC.

This clonotype was observed a few times. The rearrangement uses TRBV6-2 or TRBV6-3 and TRBJ2-1; D perhaps matches TRBD2 (5 bases). Germline V gives CDR1 MNHEY, CDR2 SVGEGT. V was clipped by 8 bases and J by 6 bases, with 17 bases between them. The CDR3 has 14 residues. The DNA of the CDR3 is TGTGCCAGCGCCGTCTCTAGCCCCCTCAATGAGCAGTTCTTC. Protein product: CASAVSSPLNEQFF.

This clonotype was seen ten or more times. J is TRBJ2-5 and V is TRBV12-3 or TRBV12-4; the D is unclear. Trimming took 6 bases from V and 3 from J, leaving 14 bases between them. The CDR3 spans 14 residues. CDR3 loop: CASSLRARKETQYF. For the CDR3, the DNA is TGTGCCAGCAGCCTACGGGCTCGAAAAGAGACCCAGTACTTC.

The rearrangement joins TRBV28 to TRBJ2-7; D possibly matches TRBD1 or TRBD2 (5 bases each). CDR1 is MDHEN and CDR2 is SYDVKM in the germline V gene. V was clipped by 8 bases and J by 2 bases, with 13 bases between them. There are 13 residues in the CDR3. The CDR3 is CASATGTPYEQYF. DNA of the CDR3: TGTGCCAGCGCGACGGGGACCCCCTACGAGCAGTACTTC.

This clonotype appeared many times. The chain employs TRBV7-8 and TRBJ2-3; 7 bases are shared with TRBD1. V shed 3 bases and J 5 bases; nucleotides not matched to a gene: 8. Germline CDR1 reads SGHVS; CDR2 reads FQNEAQ. The length of the CDR3 is 15 residues. CDR3 sequence: CASSLDDRAGDTQYF. The CDR3 bases are TGTGCCAGCAGCTTGGATGACAGGGCGGGAGATACGCAGTATTTT.

This chain uses TRBV2 with TRBJ2-1; D not resolved. Germline V gene sequence: CDR1 SNHLY, CDR2 FYNNEI. The V end lost 8 bases, the J end lost 2 bases, and 10 bases lay between the germline ends. CDR3 length: 13 amino acids. CDR3 coding DNA: TGTGCCAGCGGTGGGGTAGCCTACAATGAGCAGTTCTTC. Its translation is CASGGVAYNEQFF.

The table lists this clonotype with a few counts. V gene TRBV12-3 or TRBV12-4 combines with J gene TRBJ1-5; D not certain. V was trimmed by 3 bases and J by 9 bases, leaving 9 bases between them. CDR3 size: 12 residues. CDR3 in amino acids: CASSLQVLPQHF. The CDR3 DNA follows: TGTGCCAGCAGTTTGCAGGTATTGCCCCAGCATTTT.

The genes are TRBV5-5 and TRBJ2-7; 11 nucleotides match TRBD2. After removal of 2 bases from V and 5 bases from J, the junction contained 6 bases not matched to a gene. The germline V gene encodes CDR1 SGHKS and CDR2 YYEKEE (reference sequence). The CDR3 runs 15 residues. Written as DNA, the CDR3 is TGTGCCAGCAGCTTTGTACTAGCGGGAGCGAACGAGCAGTACTTC. Amino acids: CASSFVLAGANEQYF.

The V and J genes are TRBV19 and TRBJ2-3; TRBD2 might be the D (6 bases). The germline V gene encodes CDR1 LNHDA and CDR2 SQIVND (reference sequence). The CDR3 runs 14 residues. Trimming took off 3 bases at V and 2 bases at J, with 9 bases between the two ends. The CDR3 DNA follows: TGTGCCAGTAGTATCTGGACTACCACAGATACGCAGTATTTT. Encoded protein: CASSIWTTTDTQYF.

This clonotype has only a few counts. The V call is TRBV28, the J call TRBJ2-5; TRBD2 is a possible D gene (5 bases). The CDR3 runs 16 residues. The germline V gene encodes CDR1 MDHEN and CDR2 SYDVKM. Between the trimmed V and J ends, which lost 2 bases and 2 bases, there was a span of 15 bases. In DNA form, the CDR3 reads TGTGCCAGCAGTTTAGGCGGCGCGGGTAGGCAAGAGACCCAGTACTTC. Protein product: CASSLGGAGRQETQYF.

This clonotype was seen at least ten times. The chain recombines TRBV7-9 with TRBJ2-1; D uncertain. Germline CDR1 SEHNR, CDR2 FQNEAQ (reference sequence). CDR3 length: 13 residues. The germline V and J ends were trimmed by 1 base and 8 bases, with 9 bases remaining between them. The CDR3 region is CASSLDPFDEQFF. The CDR3 DNA reads as TGTGCCAGCAGCTTAGATCCGTTCGATGAGCAGTTCTTC. The full variable domain, rest sourced from reference TRBV7-9 and TRBJ2-1, is DTGVSQNPRHKITKRGQNVTFRCDPISEHNRLYWYRQTLGQGPEFLTYFQNEAQLEKSRLLSDRFSAERPKGSFSTLEIQRTEQGDSAMYLCASSLDPFDEQFFGPGTRLTVL.

This clonotype was observed a few times. The CDR3 sequence is CASSYSPALALEQYF. The CDR3 region has the DNA TGTGCCAGCAGTTACTCTCCCGCTTTAGCCCTCGAGCAGTACTTC. The chain carries TRBV6-5 and TRBJ2-7, with D unclear. Germline V CDR1 and CDR2: MNHEY, SVGAGI. Between the trimmed V and J ends, which lost 0 bases and 6 bases, there was a span of 15 bases. CDR3 length: 15 amino acids.

The chain carries TRBV20-1 and TRBJ2-2; TRBD1 is a possible D gene (5 bases). This CDR3 contains 13 residues. Trimming took 5 bases from V and 4 from J, leaving 11 bases between them. CDR1 is DFQATT, CDR2 SNEGSKA, per germline (reference sequence). The CDR3 nucleotides are TGCAGTGCTCCAGGGTCGGGCACCGGGGAGCTGTTTTTT. Translation gives CSAPGSGTGELFF.

The V call is TRBV20-1, the J call TRBJ2-7; TRBD2 might be the D (6 bases). The CDR3 is 13 residues long. V was clipped by 6 bases and J by 4 bases, with 16 bases between them. Per germline, CDR1 DFQATT and CDR2 SNEGSKA (reference sequence). CDR3 amino acids: CSALWGVRYEQYF. In nucleotides, the CDR3 is TGCAGTGCCCTCTGGGGGGTGAGGTACGAGCAGTACTTC.

The chain is built from TRBV29-1 and TRBJ1-1, with D maybe TRBD1 (5 bases). With 4 bases removed from V and 4 bases from J, the gap between germline ends came to 13 bases. The CDR3 runs 13 residues. The germline gives CDR1 SQVTM, CDR2 ANQGSEA. CDR3: CSVGGGGITEAFF. CDR3 DNA: TGCAGCGTTGGAGGCGGGGGTATCACTGAAGCTTTCTTT.

Only a few counts were recorded for this clonotype. V gene TRBV12-5 combines with J gene TRBJ1-5; 10 bases fit TRBD1. The CDR3 extends over 14 amino acids. Germline assignment: CDR1 LGHNT and CDR2 FRNRAP. The J segment lost 7 bases and the V segment lost 7 bases, leaving 7 bases of the junction unmatched. The CDR3 protein is CASAKGQGGQPQHF. The CDR3 nucleotides are TGTGCTAGTGCCAAAGGACAGGGGGGCCAGCCCCAGCATTTT.

The chain uses TRBV2 and TRBJ2-3, with TRBD2 matching over 11 bases. Trimming took 5 bases from V and 5 from J; bases not matched to a gene: 18. The CDR3 covers 19 residues. Germline CDR1 reads SNHLY; CDR2 reads FYNNEI. CDR3 sequence reads: CASSSYPLAGGQGGDTQYF. CDR3 bases: TGTGCCAGCAGTTCCTACCCCTTAGCGGGGGGGCAAGGTGGAGATACGCAGTATTTT.

This clonotype came up many times. CDR3 bases: TGTGCCAGCACCCCACTTGGGCAGGGGTCGAACTACGAGCAGTACTTC. Amino acid sequence: CASTPLGQGSNYEQYF. The V and J genes are TRBV6-1 and TRBJ2-7; D is possibly TRBD1 (6 bases). Trimming stripped 7 bases from V and 3 bases from J, with 22 bases between. Germline V gives CDR1 MNHNS, CDR2 SASEGT. This CDR3 has 16 amino acids.

This clonotype has a handful of counts. This chain links TRBV28 with TRBJ2-1; D is uncertain. V lost 8 bases, J lost 7 bases, and 15 bases lay in between. Germline V gene lookup returns CDR1 MDHEN and CDR2 SYDVKM. CDR3 length: 13 residues. The DNA for the CDR3 is TGTGCCAGCGCCCTCCCAGCGTTGAATGAGCAGTTCTTC. Translation gives CASALPALNEQFF.

This chain joins TRBV12-3 or TRBV12-4 and TRBJ2-5; no firm D call. The V end lost 3 bases, the J end lost 7 bases, and 9 bases lay between the germline ends. The length of the CDR3 is 12 residues. This CDR3 is CASSFREVTQYF. The CDR3 nucleotides read TGTGCCAGCAGTTTTAGGGAAGTGACCCAGTACTTC.

The table lists this clonotype with a few counts. The chain has TRBV4-2 and TRBJ2-7, with TRBD2 matching 10 bases. With 1 base clipped from V and 0 bases from J, the junction kept 12 bases outside the gene matches. The CDR3 loop spans 19 amino acids. Germline loops: CDR1 LGHNA, CDR2 YNFKEQ. This chain's CDR3 is CASSQVVVSGRPSSYEQYF. DNA of the CDR3: TGTGCCAGCAGCCAAGTTGTGGTTAGCGGGAGGCCAAGCTCCTACGAGCAGTACTTC.

The chain joins TRBV11-2 to TRBJ2-1; 10 bases are a match to TRBD2. V lost 5 bases and J lost 4; bases outside the gene matches: 8. Germline V gives CDR1 SGHAT, CDR2 FQNNGV. This CDR3 is built from 16 residues. The CDR3 reads CASSPDLAGAYNEQFF. DNA of the CDR3: TGTGCCAGCAGCCCAGATCTAGCGGGAGCTTACAATGAGCAGTTCTTC.

V usage is TRBV29-1 and J usage is TRBJ2-1, with TRBD1 matching 10 bases. The CDR3 is 14 amino acids. V dropped 7 bases and J dropped 6; count of bases not matched to a gene: 9. The V gene's germline CDR1 is SQVTM and CDR2 ANQGSEA. The CDR3 protein is CSGTGTGVVNEQFF. The CDR3 DNA reads TGCAGCGGGACCGGGACAGGGGTTGTCAATGAGCAGTTCTTC.

Turning to this clonotype: Its ends do not fully match the called genes, so a read error is possible. The chain has TRBV19 and TRBJ2-1, with D tentatively TRBD1 (5 bases). From germline, CDR1 is LNHDA and CDR2 SQIVND (reference sequence). The CDR3 contains 15 residues. The CDR3 DNA follows: TGTGACAGTAGTATGGGGTCATCAGGGATATGGGAGCAGTTCTTC. It translates to CDSSMGSSGIWEQFF.

This chain joins TRBV20-1 and TRBJ2-3; D call uncertain. The ends were cut back, 6 bases at V and 1 base at J, with 17 bases in the middle. The CDR3 runs to 15 residues. Germline values: CDR1 DFQATT, CDR2 SNEGSKA (reference sequence). The CDR3 is CSAPPAYGRTDTQYF. CDR3 nucleotides: TGCAGTGCCCCGCCGGCGTACGGCCGCACAGATACGCAGTATTTT.

This clonotype was detected only a few times. The chain employs TRBV9 and TRBJ2-1, with D hard to call. The CDR3 contains 15 residues. Germline CDR1 is SGDLS and CDR2 is YYNGEE. V was trimmed by 0 bases and J by 7 bases, leaving 14 bases between them. The chain's CDR3 is CASSVAALAVNEQFF. CDR3 coding DNA: TGTGCCAGCAGCGTAGCAGCGTTGGCGGTTAATGAGCAGTTCTTC.

The sample holds a few counts of this clonotype. V and J are TRBV25-1 and TRBJ2-5, with unresolved D. Trimming left V 5 bases short and J 4 bases short, with 8 bases between. This CDR3 has 12 amino acids. The germline V gene has CDR1 MGHDK and CDR2 SYGVNS. This chain's CDR3 is CASSRTIETQYF. Written as DNA, the CDR3 is TGTGCCAGCAGTAGAACCATAGAGACCCAGTACTTC.

This chain links TRBV11-2 with TRBJ2-7; a weak D match, TRBD1 (5 bases). V shed 1 base and J shed 3 bases, with 10 bases lying between them. CDR3 length: 14 amino acids. CDR1 is SGHAT and CDR2 is FQNNGV in the germline V gene. CDR3 in DNA: TGTGCCAGCAGCTTAGCAGGGCTTAACTACGAGCAGTACTTC. It specifies CASSLAGLNYEQYF.

There are a few counts of this clonotype. The chain joins TRBV5-1 to TRBJ2-1, with a possible D match to TRBD2 (5 bases). The CDR3 runs 15 residues. V was clipped by 1 base and J by 5 bases, with 13 bases between them. CDR1 and CDR2 (germline): SGHRS, YFSETQ. CDR3: CASSLTGSYHNEQFF. CDR3 DNA: TGCGCCAGCAGCTTGACGGGGAGTTACCACAATGAGCAGTTCTTC. Together with reference TRBV5-1 and TRBJ2-1, the CDR3 gives the full variable domain: KAGVTQTPRYLIKTRGQQVTLSCSPISGHRSVSWYQQTPGQGLQFLFEYFSETQRNKGNFPGRFSGRQFSNSRSEMNVSTLELGDSALYLCASSLTGSYHNEQFFGPGTRLTVL.

The chain carries TRBV29-1 and TRBJ1-1; D is unresolved. V was cut by 5 bases and J by 2 bases, with 12 bases left in between. Germline V gives CDR1 SQVTM, CDR2 ANQGSEA. CDR3 length: 13 residues. Here the CDR3 reads CSVNKGGNTEAFF. CDR3 bases: TGCAGCGTTAATAAGGGCGGAAACACTGAAGCTTTCTTT.